The 6 T cell receptor beta chains reported below all come from one sample, sequenced in a study of tumor-infiltrating lymphocytes in primary liver carcinoma. With a constant-region primer, TCR beta cDNA was made from approximately 520 ng of total RNA. Amplification in three nested multiplex PCR rounds with slightly modified ARM-PCR gave rise to TCR beta libraries. Each of the first two PCR rounds ran roughly 9 cycles with TRBV1-TRBV30 forward and C-beta reverse primers. MiXCR, run by TCRdb on the multiplex PCR reads, gives a single entry per CDR3 protein. The sample lists tens of thousands of distinct CDR3 sequences; over 55% were seen once. Without any cell sorting, about 20-31 mg of bulk tissue yielded co-extracted RNA and DNA. Sequenced input: liver tumor tissue from sampling region 4. Subset reported: tumor region T4, right-lateral pole. Receptors originate from a woman aged 60-75 years with primary liver carcinoma and hepatitis B virus infection.

V is TRBV12-3 or TRBV12-4 and J is TRBJ2-3, with a tentative D call TRBD2 (5 bases). The V end was cut by 5 bases, the J end by 7 bases, with 22 bases between. This CDR3 is built from 16 residues. The CDR3 protein is CASSDVWPERVYTQYF. As DNA, the CDR3 is TGTGCCAGCAGTGACGTATGGCCAGAGAGGGTCTATACGCAGTATTTT.

To note about this clonotype: The conserved phenylalanine or tryptophan normally closing the CDR3 is absent here, so this likely arose from a read error. The chain employs TRBV11-3 and TRBJ2-5; 8 bases agree with TRBD2. Near its end, the DNA agrees better with TRBJ2-1, so the J call may be wrong. From germline, CDR1 is SGHNT and CDR2 YENEEA. CDR3 length: 15 residues. CDR3 in DNA: TGTGCCAGCAGCTTAGGAATTAGCGGGAAGCTTGAGCAGTTCAAC. Translated, it gives CASSLGISGKLEQFN.

Note on this clonotype: At one end the junction does not follow the germline gene, possibly because of a read error. The CDR3 DNA reads TGTGTCAGCAGTGACTCTGTGATTAAAGAGACCCAGTACTTC. Translated: CVSSDSVIKETQYF. The rearrangement links TRBV6-4 to TRBJ2-5; D gene unclear. From germline, CDR1 is MRHNA and CDR2 SNTAGT. The CDR3 is 14 amino acids.

This clonotype appeared many times. This CDR3 is CASTHPPAITQYF. In DNA form, the CDR3 reads TGTGCCAGCACACATCCCCCAGCAATAACCCAGTATTTT. V is TRBV2 and J is TRBJ2-3; D gene ambiguous. The V end was cut by 7 bases, the J end by 12 bases, with 20 bases between. The CDR3 contains 13 residues. CDR1 and CDR2 (germline): SNHLY, FYNNEI.

With regard to this clonotype: At one end, the junction sequence differs from germline, possibly due to a read error. This chain joins TRBV11-1 and TRBJ2-3, with 7 nucleotides matching TRBD2. CDR3 length: 13 amino acids. Germline loops: CDR1 SGHAT, CDR2 FQDESV (reference sequence). The CDR3 spells CASLRQRAGESHF. The CDR3 region has the DNA TGTGCCAGCTTAAGGCAACGTGCGGGAGAGTCTCACTTT. Looking up the rest from reference TRBV11-1 and TRBJ2-3 gives the full variable domain: EAEVAQSPRYKITEKSQAVAFWCDPISGHATLYWYRQILGQGPELLVQFQDESVVDDSQLPKDRFSAERLKGVDSTLKIQPAELGDSAMYLCASLRQRAGESHFGPGTRLTVL.

The chain recombines TRBV6-6 with TRBJ2-3; TRBD1 is a possible D gene (5 bases). Germline CDR1 reads MNHNY; CDR2 reads SVGAGI (reference sequence). Deletions cut 3 bases from V and 6 bases from J, with 7 bases between. The CDR3 runs 12 residues. The chain's CDR3 is CASSYKGDTQYF. The DNA for the CDR3 is TGTGCCAGCAGTTATAAGGGGGATACGCAGTATTTT.